This T cell receptor (beta chain) was documented in a study of blood T cell repertoires in COVID-19 (dated by TCRdb to 2019 to 2021). For the study in its entirety: The collaborator samples originated in the United States, Italy and Spain and spanned the acute and convalescent phases of COVID-19. The material from the prospective study consisted of cDNA or gDNA derived from T cells, B-cell-depleted T cells, or PBMCs. Subjects who had been exposed to COVID-19, were actively infected with it, or had recovered from it provided the deeply sampled blood TCRbeta repertoires that made up the dataset. The repertoires were released in a freely available public database meant as a resource for research on the immune response to SARS-CoV-2. The samples were drawn from two sources: the first 160 participants of the ongoing ImmuneRACE study, and fewer than 1,500 subjects contributed by 6 global collaborators. A de-identified subject ID, COVID-19 status, age in years and sex were almost always included in the sample metadata. Where HLA class I and class II types were available, the types were taken from metadata supplied by the sample provider, not from assay-based typing.

Via the germline V gene, CDR1 is MNHNS and CDR2 SASEGT. V loses 2 bases at its end and J loses 4 bases; junction bases beyond the gene matches: 4. Counted from cysteine to phenylalanine, this CDR3 has 15 amino acids. Only the CDR3 DNA stays, 45 bases, in frame from base 1. Results and caveats for the whole study, not just this receptor: How much clinical and demographic metadata was included differed by source and by participant, and the metadata was provided uncurated.

As to this clone: What antigen it recognizes has not been identified. The sample holds no much larger clone one base away, and base qualities are not on file.

TCRbeta CDR3 regions were amplified from genomic DNA by means of the immunoSEQ Assay, a bias-controlled multiplex PCR. The authors' pipeline ran thus. Within the assay, amplification of reference gene primers was used to estimate how many nucleated cells each sample contained. To quantify the absolute abundance of each unique TCRbeta CDR3 rearrangement, sequence reads were collapsed and filtered. For each sample, productive Simpson clonality was calculated as the square root of Simpson's diversity index across productive rearrangements. TCRdb mirrors the immuneACCESS table, restricted to in-frame sequences. Some clones are absent from its copies; in checked studies, under half trace to an unresolved V gene, and the reason for the others is unknown. V and J calls and clone size are given by that table; D and trimming were obtained from the DNA. The sample data list about 160,000 clones, and approximately 80% of these were observed just once. More than 3% of the sample belongs to the ten largest clones.

In the prospective study, participants were about 18 to 95 years old, resided in 24 geographic areas of the United States, and were enrolled through a virtual design. In the prospective study, cohorts were assigned on the basis of participant-reported clinical history obtained from a screening survey and a study questionnaire. ImmuneRACE Cohort 3 recovered participants were defined by two consecutive negative NP/OP PCR tests, healthcare professional clearance, or symptom resolution. In the prospective study, mobile phlebotomists collected whole blood, serum and a nasopharyngeal or oropharyngeal swab from each participant. Prospective study participants could optionally give additional blood draws and questionnaires over an approximately two-month period. Prospective study blood samples were shipped either frozen or at room temperature before DNA extraction.

The rearrangement combines TRBV6-1 with TRBJ2-7, with 11 central nucleotides matching TRBD1. What was sequenced was PBMCs or T cells enriched from blood (not recorded which). This TCR came from a woman in her sixties or seventies who had recovered from COVID-19. The DNA is TGTGCCAGCAGTGAACTGGACAGGGGGCAATACGAGCAGTACTTC. Its amino acids are CASSELDRGQYEQYF.